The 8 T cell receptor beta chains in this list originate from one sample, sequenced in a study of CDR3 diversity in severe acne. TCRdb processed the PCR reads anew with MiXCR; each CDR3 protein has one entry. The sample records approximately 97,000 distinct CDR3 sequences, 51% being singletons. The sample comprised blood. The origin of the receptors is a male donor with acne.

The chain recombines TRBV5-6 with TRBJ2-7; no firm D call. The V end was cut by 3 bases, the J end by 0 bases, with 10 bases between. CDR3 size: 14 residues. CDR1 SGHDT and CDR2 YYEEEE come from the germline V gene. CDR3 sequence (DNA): TGTGCCAGCAGCTACGCGACCCACTCCTACGAGCAGTACTTC. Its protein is CASSYATHSYEQYF. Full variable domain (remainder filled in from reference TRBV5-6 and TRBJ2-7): DAGVTQSPTHLIKTRGQQVTLRCSPKSGHDTVSWYQQALGQGPQFIFQYYEEEERQRGNFPDRFSGHQFPNYSSELNVNALLLGDSALYLCASSYATHSYEQYFGPGTRLTVT.

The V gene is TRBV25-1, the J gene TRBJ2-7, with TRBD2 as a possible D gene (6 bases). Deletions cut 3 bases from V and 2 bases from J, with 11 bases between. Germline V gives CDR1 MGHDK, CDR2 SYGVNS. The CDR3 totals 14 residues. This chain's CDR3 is CASSDTSKTYEQYF. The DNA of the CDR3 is TGTGCCAGCAGTGATACTAGCAAGACCTACGAGCAGTACTTC.

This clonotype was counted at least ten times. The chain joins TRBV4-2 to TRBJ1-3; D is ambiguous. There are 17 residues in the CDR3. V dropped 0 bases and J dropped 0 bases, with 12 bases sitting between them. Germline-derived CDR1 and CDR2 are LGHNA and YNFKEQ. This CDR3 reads CASSQEFLGSSGNTIYF. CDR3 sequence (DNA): TGTGCCAGCAGCCAAGAATTTTTGGGCAGCTCTGGAAACACCATATATTTT.

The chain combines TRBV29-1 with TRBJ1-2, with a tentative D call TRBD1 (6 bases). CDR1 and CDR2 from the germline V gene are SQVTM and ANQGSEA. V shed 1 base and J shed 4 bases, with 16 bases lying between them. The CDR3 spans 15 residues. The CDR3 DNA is TGCAGCGTTGAAGCGACGACTGGACAGTCCTATGGCTACACCTTC. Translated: CSVEATTGQSYGYTF.

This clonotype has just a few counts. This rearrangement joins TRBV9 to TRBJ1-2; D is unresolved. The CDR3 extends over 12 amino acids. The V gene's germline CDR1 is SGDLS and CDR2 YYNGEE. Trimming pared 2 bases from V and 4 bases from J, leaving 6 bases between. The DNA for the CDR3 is TGTGCCAGCAGCGTCGGACTCTATGGCTACACCTTC. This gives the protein CASSVGLYGYTF.

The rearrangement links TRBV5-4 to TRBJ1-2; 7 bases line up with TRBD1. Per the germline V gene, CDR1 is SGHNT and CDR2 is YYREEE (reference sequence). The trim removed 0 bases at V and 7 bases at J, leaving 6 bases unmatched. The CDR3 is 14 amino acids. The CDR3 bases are TGTGCCAGCAGCTTGGAACAGGGGATAGGTGGCTACACCTTC. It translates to CASSLEQGIGGYTF.

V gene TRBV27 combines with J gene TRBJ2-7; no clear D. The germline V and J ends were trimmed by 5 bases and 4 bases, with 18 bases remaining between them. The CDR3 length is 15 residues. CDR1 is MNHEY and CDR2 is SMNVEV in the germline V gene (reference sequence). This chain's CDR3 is CASSPQRAEPYEQYF. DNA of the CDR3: TGTGCCAGCAGTCCCCAAAGGGCAGAGCCTTACGAGCAGTACTTC.

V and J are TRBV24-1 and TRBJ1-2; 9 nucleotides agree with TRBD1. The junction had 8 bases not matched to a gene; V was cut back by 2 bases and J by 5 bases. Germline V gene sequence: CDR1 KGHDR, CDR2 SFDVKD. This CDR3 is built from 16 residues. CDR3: CATSDSPGQGWYGYTF. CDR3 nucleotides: TGTGCCACCAGTGATTCGCCGGGACAGGGATGGTATGGCTACACCTTC.